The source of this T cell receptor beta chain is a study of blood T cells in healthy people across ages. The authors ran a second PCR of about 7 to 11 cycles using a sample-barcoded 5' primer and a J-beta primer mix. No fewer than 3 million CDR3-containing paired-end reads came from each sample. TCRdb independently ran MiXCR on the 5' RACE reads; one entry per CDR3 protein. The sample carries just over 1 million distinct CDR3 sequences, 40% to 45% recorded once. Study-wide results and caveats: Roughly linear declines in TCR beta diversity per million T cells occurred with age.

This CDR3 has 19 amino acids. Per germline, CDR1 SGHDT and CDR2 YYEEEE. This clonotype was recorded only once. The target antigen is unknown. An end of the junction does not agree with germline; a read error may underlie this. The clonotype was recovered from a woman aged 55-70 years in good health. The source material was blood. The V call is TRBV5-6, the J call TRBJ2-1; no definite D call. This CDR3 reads CASSLADASRSHSYNEQFF. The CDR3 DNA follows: TGTGCCAGTAGCTTGGCCGATGCATCTAGGAGTCACTCCTACAATGAGCAGTTCTTC. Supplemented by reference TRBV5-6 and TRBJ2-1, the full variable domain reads DAGVTQSPTHLIKTRGQQVTLRCSPKSGHDTVSWYQQALGQGPQFIFQYYEEEERQRGNFPDRFSGHQFPNYSSELNVNALLLGDSALYLCASSLADASRSHSYNEQFFGPGTRLTVL.